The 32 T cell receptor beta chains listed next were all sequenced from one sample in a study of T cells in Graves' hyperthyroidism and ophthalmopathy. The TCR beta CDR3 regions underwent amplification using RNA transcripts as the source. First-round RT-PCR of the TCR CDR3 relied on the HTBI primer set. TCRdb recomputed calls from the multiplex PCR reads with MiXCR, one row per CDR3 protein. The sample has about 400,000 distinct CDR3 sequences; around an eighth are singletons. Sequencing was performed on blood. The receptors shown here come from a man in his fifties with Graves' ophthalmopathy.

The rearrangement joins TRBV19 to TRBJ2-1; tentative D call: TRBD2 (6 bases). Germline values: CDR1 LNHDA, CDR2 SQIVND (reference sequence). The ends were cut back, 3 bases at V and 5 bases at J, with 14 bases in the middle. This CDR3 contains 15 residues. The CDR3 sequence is CASSMGGTFDNEQFF. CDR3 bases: TGTGCCAGTAGTATGGGCGGGACCTTCGACAATGAGCAGTTCTTC.

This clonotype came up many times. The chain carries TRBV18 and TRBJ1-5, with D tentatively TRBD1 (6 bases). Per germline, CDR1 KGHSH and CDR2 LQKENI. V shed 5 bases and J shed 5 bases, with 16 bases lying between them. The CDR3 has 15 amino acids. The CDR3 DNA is TGTGCCAGCTCATATGGGACATCACTGGATCAGCCCCAGCATTTT. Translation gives CASSYGTSLDQPQHF.

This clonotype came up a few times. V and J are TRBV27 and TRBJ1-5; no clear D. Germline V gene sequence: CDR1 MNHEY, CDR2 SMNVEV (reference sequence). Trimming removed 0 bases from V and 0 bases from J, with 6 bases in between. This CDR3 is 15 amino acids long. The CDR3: CASSLSKVSNQPQHF. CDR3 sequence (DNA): TGTGCCAGCAGTTTATCGAAGGTTAGCAATCAGCCCCAGCATTTT.

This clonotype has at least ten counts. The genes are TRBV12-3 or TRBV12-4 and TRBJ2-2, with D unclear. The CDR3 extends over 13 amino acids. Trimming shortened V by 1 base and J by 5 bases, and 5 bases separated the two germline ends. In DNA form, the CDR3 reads TGTGCCAGCAGTTTAGGGAAAACCGGGGAGCTGTTTTTT. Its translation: CASSLGKTGELFF.

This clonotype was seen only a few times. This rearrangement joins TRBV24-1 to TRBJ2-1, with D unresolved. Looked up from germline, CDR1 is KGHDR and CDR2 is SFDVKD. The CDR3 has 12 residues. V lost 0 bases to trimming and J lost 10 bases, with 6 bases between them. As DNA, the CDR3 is TGTGCCACCAGTGATTTGCGCGCCGAGCAGTTCTTC. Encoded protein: CATSDLRAEQFF.

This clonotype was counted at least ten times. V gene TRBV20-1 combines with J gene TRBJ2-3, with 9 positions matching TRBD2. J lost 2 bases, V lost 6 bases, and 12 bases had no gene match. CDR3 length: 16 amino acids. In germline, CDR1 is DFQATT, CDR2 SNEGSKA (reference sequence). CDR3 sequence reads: CSAITLASGITDTQYF. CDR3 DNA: TGCAGTGCGATTACCCTGGCTAGCGGGATCACAGATACGCAGTATTTT.

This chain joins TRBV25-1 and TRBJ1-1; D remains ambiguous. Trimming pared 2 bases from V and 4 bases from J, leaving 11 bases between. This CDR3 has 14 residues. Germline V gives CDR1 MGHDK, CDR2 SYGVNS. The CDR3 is CASSEPGLSTEAFF. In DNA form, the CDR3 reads TGTGCCAGCAGTGAACCGGGTTTGAGCACTGAAGCTTTCTTT.

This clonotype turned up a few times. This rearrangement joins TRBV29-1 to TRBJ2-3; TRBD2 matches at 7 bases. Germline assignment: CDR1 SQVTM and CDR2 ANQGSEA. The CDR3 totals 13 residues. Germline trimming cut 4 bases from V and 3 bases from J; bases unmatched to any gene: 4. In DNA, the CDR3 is TGCAGCGTTGGTCCTAGCGGAACAGATACGCAGTATTTT. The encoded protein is CSVGPSGTDTQYF.

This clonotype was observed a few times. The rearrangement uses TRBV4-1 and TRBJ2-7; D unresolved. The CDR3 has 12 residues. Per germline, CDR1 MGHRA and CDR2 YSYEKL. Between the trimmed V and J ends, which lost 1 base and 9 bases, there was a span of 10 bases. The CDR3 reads CASSQVNQRQYF. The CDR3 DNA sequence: TGCGCCAGCAGCCAAGTCAACCAACGGCAGTACTTC.

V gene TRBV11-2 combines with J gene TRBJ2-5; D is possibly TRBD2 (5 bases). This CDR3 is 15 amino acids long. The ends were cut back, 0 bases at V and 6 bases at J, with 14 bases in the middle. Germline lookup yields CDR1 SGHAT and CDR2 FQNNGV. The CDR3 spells CASSLEWASTQTQYF. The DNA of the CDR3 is TGTGCCAGCAGCTTAGAGTGGGCTAGCACGCAGACCCAGTACTTC.

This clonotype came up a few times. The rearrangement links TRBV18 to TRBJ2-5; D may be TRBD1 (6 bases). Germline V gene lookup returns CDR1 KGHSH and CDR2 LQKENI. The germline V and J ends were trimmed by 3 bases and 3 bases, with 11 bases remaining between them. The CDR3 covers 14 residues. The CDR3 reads CASSPTGHKETQYF. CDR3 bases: TGTGCCAGCTCACCTACAGGGCATAAAGAGACCCAGTACTTC.

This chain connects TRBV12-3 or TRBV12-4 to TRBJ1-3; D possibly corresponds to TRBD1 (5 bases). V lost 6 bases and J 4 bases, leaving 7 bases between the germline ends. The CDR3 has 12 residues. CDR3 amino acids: CASRWTGNTIYF. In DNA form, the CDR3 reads TGTGCCAGCAGGTGGACAGGAAACACCATATATTTT.

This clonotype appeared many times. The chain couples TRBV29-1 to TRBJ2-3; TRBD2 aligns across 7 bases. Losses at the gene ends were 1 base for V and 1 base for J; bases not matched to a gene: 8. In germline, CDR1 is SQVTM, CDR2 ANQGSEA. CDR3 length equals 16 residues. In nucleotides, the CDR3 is TGCAGCGTTGAAGCTAGCGGACCCGGTCGCACAGATACGCAGTATTTT. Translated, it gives CSVEASGPGRTDTQYF.

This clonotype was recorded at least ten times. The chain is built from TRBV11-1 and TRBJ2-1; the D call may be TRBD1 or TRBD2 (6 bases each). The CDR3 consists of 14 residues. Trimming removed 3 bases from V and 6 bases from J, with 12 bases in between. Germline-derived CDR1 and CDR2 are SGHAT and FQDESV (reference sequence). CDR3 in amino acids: CASSFGGPGNEQFF. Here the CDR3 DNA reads TGTGCCAGCAGCTTTGGGGGGCCCGGCAATGAGCAGTTCTTC.

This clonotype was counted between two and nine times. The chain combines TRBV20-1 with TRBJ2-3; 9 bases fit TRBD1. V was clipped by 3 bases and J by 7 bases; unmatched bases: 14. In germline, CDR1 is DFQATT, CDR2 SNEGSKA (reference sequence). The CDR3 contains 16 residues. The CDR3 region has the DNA TGCAGTGCTAGCTGGGACAGGGAAGCGTTCGTATATACGCAGTATTTT. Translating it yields CSASWDREAFVYTQYF.

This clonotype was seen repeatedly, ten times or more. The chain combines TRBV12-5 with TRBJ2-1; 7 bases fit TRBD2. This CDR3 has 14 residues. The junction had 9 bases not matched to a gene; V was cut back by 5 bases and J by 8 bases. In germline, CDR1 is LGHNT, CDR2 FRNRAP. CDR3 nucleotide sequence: TGTGCTAGTGGTGGGGGACTACTTTTCGATGAGCAGTTCTTC. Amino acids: CASGGGLLFDEQFF. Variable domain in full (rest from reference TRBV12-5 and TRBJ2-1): DARVTQTPRHKVTEMGQEVTMRCQPILGHNTVFWYRQTMMQGLELLAYFRNRAPLDDSGMPKDRFSAEMPDATLATLKIQPSEPRDSAVYFCASGGGLLFDEQFFGPGTRLTVL.

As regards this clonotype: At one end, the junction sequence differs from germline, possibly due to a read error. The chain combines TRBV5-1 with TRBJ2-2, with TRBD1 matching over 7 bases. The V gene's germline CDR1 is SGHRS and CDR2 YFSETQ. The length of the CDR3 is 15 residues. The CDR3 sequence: CASSPYPTGSGDLFF. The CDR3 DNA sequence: TGCGCCAGCAGCCCCTACCCGACAGGGTCCGGGGACCTGTTTTTT.

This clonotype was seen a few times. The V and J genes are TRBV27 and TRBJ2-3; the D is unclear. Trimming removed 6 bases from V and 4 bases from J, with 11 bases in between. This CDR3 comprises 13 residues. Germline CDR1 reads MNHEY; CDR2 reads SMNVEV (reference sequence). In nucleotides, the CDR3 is TGTGCCAGCAGCCCAGCAAACCCAGATACGCAGTATTTT. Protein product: CASSPANPDTQYF.

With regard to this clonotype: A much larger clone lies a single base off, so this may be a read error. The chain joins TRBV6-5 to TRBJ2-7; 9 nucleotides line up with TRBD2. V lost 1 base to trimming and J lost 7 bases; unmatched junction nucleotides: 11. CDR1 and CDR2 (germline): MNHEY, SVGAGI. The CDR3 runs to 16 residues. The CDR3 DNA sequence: TGTGCCAGCAGTTACTGGCTAGCGGGGCTGGGGAATGAGCAGTACTTC. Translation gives CASSYWLAGLGNEQYF.

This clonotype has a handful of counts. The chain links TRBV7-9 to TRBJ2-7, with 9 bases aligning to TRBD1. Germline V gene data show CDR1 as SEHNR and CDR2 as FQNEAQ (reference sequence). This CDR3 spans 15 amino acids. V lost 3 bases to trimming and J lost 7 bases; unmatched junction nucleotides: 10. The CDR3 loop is CASSFVPGQGGEQYF. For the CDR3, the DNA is TGTGCCAGCAGCTTCGTCCCGGGACAGGGTGGAGAGCAGTACTTC. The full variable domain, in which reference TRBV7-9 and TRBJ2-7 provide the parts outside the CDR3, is DTGVSQNPRHKITKRGQNVTFRCDPISEHNRLYWYRQTLGQGPEFLTYFQNEAQLEKSRLLSDRFSAERPKGSFSTLEIQRTEQGDSAMYLCASSFVPGQGGEQYFGPGTRLTVT.

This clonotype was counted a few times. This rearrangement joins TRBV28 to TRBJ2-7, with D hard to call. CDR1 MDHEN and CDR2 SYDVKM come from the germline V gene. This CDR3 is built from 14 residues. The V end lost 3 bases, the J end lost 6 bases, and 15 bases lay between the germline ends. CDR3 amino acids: CASSFGQLGLEQYF. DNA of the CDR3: TGTGCCAGCAGTTTTGGTCAGTTGGGTCTCGAGCAGTACTTC.

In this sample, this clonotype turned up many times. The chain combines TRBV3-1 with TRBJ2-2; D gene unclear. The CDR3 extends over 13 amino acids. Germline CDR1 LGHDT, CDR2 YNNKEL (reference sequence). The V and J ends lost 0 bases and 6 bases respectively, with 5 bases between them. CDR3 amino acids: CASSQEDPGELFF. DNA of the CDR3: TGTGCCAGCAGCCAAGAAGATCCCGGGGAGCTGTTTTTT.

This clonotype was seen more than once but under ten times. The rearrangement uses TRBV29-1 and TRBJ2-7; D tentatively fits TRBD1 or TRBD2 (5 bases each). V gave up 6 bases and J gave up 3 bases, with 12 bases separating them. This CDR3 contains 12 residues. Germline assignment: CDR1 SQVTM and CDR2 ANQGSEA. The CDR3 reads CSVPGRGYEQYF. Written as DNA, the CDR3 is TGCAGCGTCCCGGGACGCGGCTACGAGCAGTACTTC.

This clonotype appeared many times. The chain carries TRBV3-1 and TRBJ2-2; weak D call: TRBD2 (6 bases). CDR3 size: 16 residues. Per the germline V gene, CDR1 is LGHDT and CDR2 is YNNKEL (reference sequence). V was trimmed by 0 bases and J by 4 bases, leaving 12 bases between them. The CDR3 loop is CASSQDPGVVTGELFF. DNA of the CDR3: TGTGCCAGCAGCCAAGATCCGGGAGTTGTCACCGGGGAGCTGTTTTTT.

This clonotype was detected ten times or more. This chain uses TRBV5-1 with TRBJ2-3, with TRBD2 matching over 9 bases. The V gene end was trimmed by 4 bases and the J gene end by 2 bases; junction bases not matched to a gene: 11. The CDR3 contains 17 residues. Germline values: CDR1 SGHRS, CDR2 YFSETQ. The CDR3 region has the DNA TGCGCCAGCAGCCGAGGCCTAGCGGGGATTCACACAGATACGCAGTATTTT. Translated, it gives CASSRGLAGIHTDTQYF.

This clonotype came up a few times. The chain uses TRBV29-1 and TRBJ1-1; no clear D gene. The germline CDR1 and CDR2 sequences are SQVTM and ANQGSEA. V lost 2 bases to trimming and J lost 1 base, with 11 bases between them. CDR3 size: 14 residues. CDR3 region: CSVERAPENTEAFF. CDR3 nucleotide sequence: TGCAGCGTTGAAAGGGCCCCGGAGAACACTGAAGCTTTCTTT.

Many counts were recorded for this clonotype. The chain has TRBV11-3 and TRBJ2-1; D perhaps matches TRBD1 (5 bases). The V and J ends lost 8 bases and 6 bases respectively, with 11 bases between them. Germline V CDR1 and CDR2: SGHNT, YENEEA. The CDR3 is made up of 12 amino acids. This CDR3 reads CASARTSNEQFF. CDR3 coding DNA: TGTGCCAGCGCGAGGACATCCAATGAGCAGTTCTTC.

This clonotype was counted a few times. The CDR3 region has the DNA TGCGCCAGCAGCCCTATGTCGGGGGGCAATGAGCAGTTCTTC. This gives the protein CASSPMSGGNEQFF. The rearrangement links TRBV5-1 to TRBJ2-1, with 7 bases lining up with TRBD2. The CDR3 extends over 14 amino acids. Germline values: CDR1 SGHRS, CDR2 YFSETQ. V shed 4 bases and J 6 bases; nucleotides not matched to a gene: 7. Full variable domain (rest looked up from reference TRBV5-1 and TRBJ2-1): KAGVTQTPRYLIKTRGQQVTLSCSPISGHRSVSWYQQTPGQGLQFLFEYFSETQRNKGNFPGRFSGRQFSNSRSEMNVSTLELGDSALYLCASSPMSGGNEQFFGPGTRLTVL.

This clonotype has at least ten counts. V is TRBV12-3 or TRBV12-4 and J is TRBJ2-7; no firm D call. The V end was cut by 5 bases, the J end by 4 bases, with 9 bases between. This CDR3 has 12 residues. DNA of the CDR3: TGTGCCAGCAGTGCGGCCTGGTACGAGCAGTACTTC. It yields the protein CASSAAWYEQYF.

Written as DNA, the CDR3 is TGTGCCAGCAGCCGCCAGTCTAGCGGACCCTACAATGAGCAGTACTTC. Protein sequence: CASSRQSSGPYNEQYF. This chain connects TRBV7-2 to TRBJ2-7; 7 bases fit TRBD2. Trimming removed 5 bases from V and 7 bases from J; junction bases left unmatched: 17. The CDR3 extends over 16 amino acids. Germline loops: CDR1 SGHTA, CDR2 FQGNSA.

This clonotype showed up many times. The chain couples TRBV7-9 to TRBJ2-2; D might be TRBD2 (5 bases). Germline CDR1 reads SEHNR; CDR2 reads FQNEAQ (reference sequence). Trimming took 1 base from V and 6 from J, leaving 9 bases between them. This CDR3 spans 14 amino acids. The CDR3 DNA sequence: TGTGCCAGCAGCTTAGATGGAGGCGCCGGGGAGCTGTTTTTT. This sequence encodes CASSLDGGAGELFF.

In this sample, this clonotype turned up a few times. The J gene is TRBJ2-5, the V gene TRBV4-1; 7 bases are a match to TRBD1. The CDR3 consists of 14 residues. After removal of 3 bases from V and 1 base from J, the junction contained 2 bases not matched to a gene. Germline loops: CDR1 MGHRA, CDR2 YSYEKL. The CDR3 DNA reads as TGCGCCAGCAGCCAGGGACAGACCCAAGAGACCCAGTACTTC. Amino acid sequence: CASSQGQTQETQYF.